The 2 T cell receptor beta chains in this list originate from one sample, sequenced in a study of beta chain features in type 1 diabetes. Reverse transcribing all isolated RNA meant expressed TCRB transcripts were sequenced. Measured with immunoSEQ multiplex PCR; TCRdb has only the in-frame clones, and not every one. The sample lists about 620,000 clones, 15% to 18% occurring once. Sequenced: naive CD4+ T cells from blood. The origin of the receptors is a man between 18 and 29 years old in good health.

Remarks on this clone: An end of the junction differs from the germline gene, which may be a read error. The CDR3 DNA follows: TGCGCCAGCAGCCAAGCCCCGAGCTCTGGGGCCAACGTCCTGACTTTC. The encoded protein is CASSQAPSSGANVLTF. The rearrangement joins TRBV5-4 to TRBJ2-6; D unclear. The CDR3 has 16 residues. The germline V gene has CDR1 SGHNT and CDR2 YYREEE (reference sequence). The complete variable domain, with remaining parts taken from reference TRBV5-4 and TRBJ2-6, reads ETGVTQSPTHLIKTRGQQVTLRCSSQSGHNTVSWYQQALGQGPQFIFQYYREEENGRGNFPPRFSGLQFPNYSSELNVNALELDDSALYLCASSQAPSSGANVLTFGAGSRLTVL.

This clone showed up just a few times. The same CDR3 can be traced to other DNA sequences in this sample. V and J are TRBV19 and TRBJ1-1, with D possibly being TRBD1 (5 bases). There are 13 residues in the CDR3. From germline, CDR1 is LNHDA and CDR2 SQIVND (reference sequence). V lost 6 bases and J 1 base, leaving 9 bases between the germline ends. The CDR3 DNA reads as TGTGCCAGTAGCACTCAGGGGAACACTGAAGCTTTCTTT. Amino acid sequence: CASSTQGNTEAFF.